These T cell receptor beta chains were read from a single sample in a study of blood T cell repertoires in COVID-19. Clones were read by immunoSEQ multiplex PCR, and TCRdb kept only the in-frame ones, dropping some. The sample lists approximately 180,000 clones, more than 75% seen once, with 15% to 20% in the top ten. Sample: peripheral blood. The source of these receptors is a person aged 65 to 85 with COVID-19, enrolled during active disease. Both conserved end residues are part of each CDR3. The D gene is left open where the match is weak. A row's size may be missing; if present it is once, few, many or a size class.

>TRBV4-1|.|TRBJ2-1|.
CASTPSPGLAEQFF
TGCGCCAGCACCCCGTCTCCGGGCCTAGCTGAGCAGTTCTTC
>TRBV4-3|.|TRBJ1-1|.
CASSQVWGRDAFF
TGCGCCAGCAGCCAAGTTTGGGGGCGCGATGCTTTCTTT
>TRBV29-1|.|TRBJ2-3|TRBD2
CSASPGLVSNTQYF
TGCAGCGCCAGCCCGGGACTAGTCTCCAATACGCAGTATTTT
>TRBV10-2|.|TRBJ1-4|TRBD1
CASKGQVNEKLFF
TGCGCCAGCAAGGGACAGGTAAATGAAAAACTGTTTTTT
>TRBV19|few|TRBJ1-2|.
CASKRGANYGYTF
TGTGCCAGTAAACGAGGAGCTAACTATGGCTACACCTTC
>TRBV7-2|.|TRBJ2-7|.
CASSTDSYEQYF
TGTGCCAGCAGCACAGACTCCTACGAGCAGTACTTC
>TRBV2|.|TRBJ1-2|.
CASSVQGLYGYTF
TGTGCCAGCAGTGTCCAGGGATTATATGGCTACACCTTC
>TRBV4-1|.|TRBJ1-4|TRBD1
CASSPRQGWSNEKLFF
TGCGCCAGCAGCCCCCGACAGGGGTGGTCTAATGAAAAACTGTTTTTT
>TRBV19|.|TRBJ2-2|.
CASTQGGNTGELFF
TGTGCCAGTACCCAAGGGGGGAACACCGGGGAGCTGTTTTTT
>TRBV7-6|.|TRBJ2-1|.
CASSLGLIGHNEQFF
TGTGCCAGCAGCTTAGGGCTTATTGGTCACAATGAGCAGTTCTTC
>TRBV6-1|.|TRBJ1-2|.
CASSEVGGVDGYTF
TGTGCCAGCAGTGAAGTCGGGGGAGTAGATGGCTACACCTTC
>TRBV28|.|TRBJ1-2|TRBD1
CASRLSGGHYGYTF
TGTGCCAGCCGGTTGTCAGGGGGGCACTATGGCTACACCTTC
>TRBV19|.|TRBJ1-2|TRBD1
CASSPSGTGIYYGYTF
TGTGCCAGTAGTCCTTCCGGGACAGGGATTTACTATGGCTACACCTTC
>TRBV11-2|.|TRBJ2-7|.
CGSSSRGGALVSYEQYF
TGTGGGAGCAGCTCAAGGGGGGGCGCGCTGGTTTCCTACGAGCAGTACTTC
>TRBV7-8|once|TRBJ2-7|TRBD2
CASSLRWRGASYEQYF
TGTGCCAGCAGCTTACGCTGGCGGGGGGCGTCCTACGAGCAGTACTTC
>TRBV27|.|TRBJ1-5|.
CASRGRAAQPQHF
TGTGCCAGCAGGGGCAGGGCGGCTCAGCCCCAGCATTTT
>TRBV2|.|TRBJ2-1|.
CASSENPTVSNEQFF
TGTGCCAGCAGTGAAAACCCGACAGTTAGCAATGAGCAGTTCTTC
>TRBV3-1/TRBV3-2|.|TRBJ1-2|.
CASSRAVDGYTF
TGTGCCAGCAGCCGAGCGGTAGATGGCTACACCTTC
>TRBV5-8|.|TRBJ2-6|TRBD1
CASSLIQGSGANVLTF
TGTGCCAGCAGCTTAATACAGGGGTCTGGGGCCAACGTCCTGACTTTC
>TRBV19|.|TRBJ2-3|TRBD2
CASTPPGGDTQYF
TGTGCCAGTACCCCCCCGGGGGGAGATACGCAGTATTTT
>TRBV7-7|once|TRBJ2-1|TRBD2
CASSPSGLSVTNEQFF
TGTGCCAGCAGCCCCTCGGGACTAAGTGTCACAAATGAGCAGTTCTTC